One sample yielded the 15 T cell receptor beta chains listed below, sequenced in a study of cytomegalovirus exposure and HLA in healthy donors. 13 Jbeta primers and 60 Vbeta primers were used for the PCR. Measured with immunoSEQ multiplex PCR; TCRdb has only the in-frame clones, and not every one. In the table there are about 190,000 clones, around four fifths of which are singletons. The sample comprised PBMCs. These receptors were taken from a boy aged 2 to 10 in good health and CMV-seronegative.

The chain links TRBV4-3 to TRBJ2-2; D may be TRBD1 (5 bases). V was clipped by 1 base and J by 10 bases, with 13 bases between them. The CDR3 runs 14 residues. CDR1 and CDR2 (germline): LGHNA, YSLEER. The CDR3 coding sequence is TGCGCCAGCAGCCAAGGAGACAGCCGAGTGGAGCTGTTTTTT. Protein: CASSQGDSRVELFF.

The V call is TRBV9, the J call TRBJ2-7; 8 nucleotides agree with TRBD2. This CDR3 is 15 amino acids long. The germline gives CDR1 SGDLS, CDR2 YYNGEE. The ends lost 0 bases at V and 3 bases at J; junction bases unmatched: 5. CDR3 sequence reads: CASSVEGSGDYEQYF. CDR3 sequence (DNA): TGTGCCAGCAGCGTAGAAGGTAGCGGGGACTACGAGCAGTACTTC.

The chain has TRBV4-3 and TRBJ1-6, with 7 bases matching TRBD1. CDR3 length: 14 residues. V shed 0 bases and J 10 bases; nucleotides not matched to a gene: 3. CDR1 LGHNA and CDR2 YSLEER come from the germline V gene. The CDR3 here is CASSQDKGASPLHF. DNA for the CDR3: TGCGCCAGCAGCCAAGATAAGGGGGCATCACCCCTCCACTTT.

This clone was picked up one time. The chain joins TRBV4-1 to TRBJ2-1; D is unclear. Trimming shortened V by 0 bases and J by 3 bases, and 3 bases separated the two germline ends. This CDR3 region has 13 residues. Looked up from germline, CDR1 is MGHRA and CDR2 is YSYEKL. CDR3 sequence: CASSQELYNEQFF. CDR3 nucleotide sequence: TGCGCCAGCAGCCAAGAACTCTACAATGAGCAGTTCTTC.

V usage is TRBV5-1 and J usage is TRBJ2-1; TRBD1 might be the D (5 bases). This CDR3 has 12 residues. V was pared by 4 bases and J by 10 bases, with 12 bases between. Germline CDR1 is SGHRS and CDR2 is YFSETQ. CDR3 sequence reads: CASSLRQYEQFF. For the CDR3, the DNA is TGCGCCAGCAGCCTTAGACAGTACGAGCAGTTCTTC.

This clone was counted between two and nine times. The CDR3 DNA reads as TGCAGCGTGTCTGCGGGAGCCTACGAGCAGTACTTC. It is translated as CSVSAGAYEQYF. This chain links TRBV29-1 with TRBJ2-7, with TRBD2 identical over 7 bases. The CDR3 is made up of 12 amino acids. Trimming at V came to 6 bases and at J to 2 bases, leaving 4 bases not matched to a gene. Germline CDR1 SQVTM, CDR2 ANQGSEA.

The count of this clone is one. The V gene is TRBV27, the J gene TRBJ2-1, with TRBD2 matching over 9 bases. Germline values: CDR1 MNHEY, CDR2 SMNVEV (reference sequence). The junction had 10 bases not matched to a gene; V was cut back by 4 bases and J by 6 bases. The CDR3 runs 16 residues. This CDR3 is CASSSYGTSRSNEQFF. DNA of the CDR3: TGTGCCAGCAGTTCTTACGGGACTAGCAGGTCCAATGAGCAGTTCTTC.

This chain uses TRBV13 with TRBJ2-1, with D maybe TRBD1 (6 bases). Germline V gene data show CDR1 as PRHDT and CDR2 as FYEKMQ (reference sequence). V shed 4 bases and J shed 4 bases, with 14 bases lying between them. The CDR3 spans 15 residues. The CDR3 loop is CASSSHLQGYNEQFF. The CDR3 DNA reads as TGTGCCAGCAGCTCCCACTTACAGGGATACAATGAGCAGTTCTTC.

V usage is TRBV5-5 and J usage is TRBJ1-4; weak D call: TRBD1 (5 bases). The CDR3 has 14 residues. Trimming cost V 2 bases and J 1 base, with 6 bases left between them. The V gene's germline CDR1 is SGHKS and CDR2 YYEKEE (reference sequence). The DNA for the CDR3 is TGTGCCAGCAGCTTTAGGGGAACTAATGAAAAACTGTTTTTT. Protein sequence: CASSFRGTNEKLFF.

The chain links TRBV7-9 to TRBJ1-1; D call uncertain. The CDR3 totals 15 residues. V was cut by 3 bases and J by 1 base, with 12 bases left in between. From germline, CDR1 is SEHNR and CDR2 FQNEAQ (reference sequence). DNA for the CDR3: TGTGCCAGCAGCTTGAGCACTGGAGGGAACACTGAAGCTTTCTTT. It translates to CASSLSTGGNTEAFF. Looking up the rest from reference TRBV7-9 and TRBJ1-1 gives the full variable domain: DTGVSQNPRHKITKRGQNVTFRCDPISEHNRLYWYRQTLGQGPEFLTYFQNEAQLEKSRLLSDRFSAERPKGSFSTLEIQRTEQGDSAMYLCASSLSTGGNTEAFFGQGTRLTVV.

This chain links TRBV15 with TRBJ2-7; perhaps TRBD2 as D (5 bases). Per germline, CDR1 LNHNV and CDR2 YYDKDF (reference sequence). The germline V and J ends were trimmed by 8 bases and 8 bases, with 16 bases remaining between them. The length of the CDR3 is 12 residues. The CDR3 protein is CATRENEGKQYF. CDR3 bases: TGTGCCACCCGAGAAAACGAGGGCAAGCAGTACTTC.

The CDR3 sequence is CASSIKDPTSTDTQYF. The CDR3 nucleotides are TGCGCCAGCAGCATTAAAGATCCGACAAGCACAGATACGCAGTATTTT. The V and J genes are TRBV5-1 and TRBJ2-3; D ambiguous. Trimming shortened V by 4 bases and J by 0 bases, and 15 bases separated the two germline ends. CDR3 length equals 16 residues. Germline assignment: CDR1 SGHRS and CDR2 YFSETQ.

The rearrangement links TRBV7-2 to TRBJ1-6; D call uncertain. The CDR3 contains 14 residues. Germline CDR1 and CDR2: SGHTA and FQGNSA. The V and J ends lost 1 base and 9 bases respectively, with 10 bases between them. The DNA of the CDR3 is TGTGCCAGCAGCTTAGGAGGGTTTGGTTCACCCCTCCACTTT. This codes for CASSLGGFGSPLHF.

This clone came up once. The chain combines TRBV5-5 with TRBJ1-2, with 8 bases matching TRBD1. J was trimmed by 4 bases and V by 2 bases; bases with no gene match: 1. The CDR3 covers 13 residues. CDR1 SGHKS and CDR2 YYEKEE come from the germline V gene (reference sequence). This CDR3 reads CASSFQGAYGYTF. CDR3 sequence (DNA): TGTGCCAGCAGCTTTCAGGGGGCCTATGGCTACACCTTC.

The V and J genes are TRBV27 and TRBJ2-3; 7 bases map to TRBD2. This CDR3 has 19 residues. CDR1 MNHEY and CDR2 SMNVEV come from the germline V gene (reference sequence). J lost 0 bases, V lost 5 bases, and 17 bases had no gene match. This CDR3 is CASSPRPLLAESSTDTQYF. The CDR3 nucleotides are TGTGCCAGCAGTCCCAGACCCCTCCTAGCGGAGTCTAGCACAGATACGCAGTATTTT.